This passage covers 5 T cell receptor beta chains from one sample sequenced in a study of blood T cell repertoires in COVID-19. Some clones are missing from TCRdb's copy, which holds only in-frame ones; the method was immunoSEQ multiplex PCR. In the table there are about 160,000 clones, around nine tenths of which are singletons. The source material was peripheral blood. Receptors originate from an older woman with COVID-19, enrolled during active disease.

Only a few counts were recorded for this clone. This chain links TRBV19 with TRBJ1-2, with a weak D call TRBD1 (6 bases). From germline, CDR1 is LNHDA and CDR2 SQIVND (reference sequence). The CDR3 consists of 14 residues. V shed 5 bases and J shed 5 bases, with 15 bases lying between them. The CDR3 here is CASSPGARSYGYTF. The DNA for the CDR3 is TGTGCCAGTAGTCCAGGGGCCCGATCATATGGCTACACCTTC.

The CDR3: CASSPARGHTGELFF. The CDR3 nucleotides are TGTGCCAGCTCACCGGCCAGGGGACACACCGGGGAGCTGTTTTTT. The J gene is TRBJ2-2, the V gene TRBV18, with a weak D call TRBD1 (6 bases). Trimming took 3 bases from V and 3 from J, leaving 11 bases between them. The CDR3 contains 15 residues. Germline-derived CDR1 and CDR2 are KGHSH and LQKENI.

V gene TRBV3-1 (or the pseudogene TRBV3-2) combines with J gene TRBJ2-2; D is possibly TRBD1 (6 bases). The CDR3 has 15 residues. V dropped 4 bases and J dropped 5 bases, with 14 bases sitting between them. Looked up from germline, CDR1 is LGHDT and CDR2 is YNNKEL (reference sequence). The DNA for the CDR3 is TGTGCCAGCAGCCGGGACATATCAGAGACCGGGGAGCTGTTTTTT. Protein product: CASSRDISETGELFF.

V is TRBV6-6 and J is TRBJ2-3; TRBD2 agrees at 10 bases. Germline V gives CDR1 MNHNY, CDR2 SVGAGI (reference sequence). The CDR3 runs to 16 residues. Trimming removed 6 bases from V and 3 bases from J; junction bases left unmatched: 9. This CDR3 is CASRISGGAGTDTQYF. The CDR3 nucleotides read TGTGCCAGCAGAATCAGCGGGGGGGCCGGAACAGATACGCAGTATTTT.

The genes are TRBV3-1 (or the pseudogene TRBV3-2) and TRBJ1-5; tentative D call: TRBD1 (5 bases). The CDR3 consists of 16 residues. Germline values: CDR1 LGHDT, CDR2 YNNKEL (reference sequence). Trimming removed 0 bases from V and 6 bases from J, with 15 bases in between. CDR3 residues: CASSQDRQGGGQPQHF. The CDR3 DNA sequence: TGTGCCAGCAGCCAAGATAGGCAGGGAGGTGGTCAGCCCCAGCATTTT.